This TCR beta chain originates from a study of T cells after yellow fever vaccination. Study in general: Those fractions that held only low numbers of cells were prepared using the SMART-Seq v4 Ultra Low Input RNA kit.

This CDR3 region has 16 residues. The V gene's germline CDR1 is MRHNA and CDR2 SNTAGT. With V trimmed by 0 bases and J by 4 bases, 5 bases remained unmatched. Regarding the study as a whole: Peaking on day 5 versus 15, the secondary response was faster but weaker. Researchers noted that a small share of clonotypes showed up in both CD4 and CD8 compartments.

In this sample, this clonotype turned up many times. Its antigen remains unknown. Template-switching 5'RACE yielded the TCR cDNA; a universal primer site and UMIs were added in the process. TCRdb fed the 5' RACE reads into MiXCR, producing one record per CDR3 protein. The sample yields about 330,000 distinct CDR3 sequences, 8% to 9.5% seen once. The sequencing here drew on PBMCs, taken approximately 47 days after the first yellow fever vaccination. The receptor was derived from a young man who received the YFV17D yellow fever vaccine. V is TRBV6-4 and J is TRBJ2-3, with 9 bases identical to TRBD2. The CDR3 is CASSDSAGGLADTQYF. CDR3 coding DNA: TGTGCCAGCAGTGACTCGGCGGGGGGGCTCGCAGATACGCAGTATTTT.